This T cell receptor (beta chain) comes out of a study of CD8 T cells in ankylosing spondylitis. Whole-study results and caveats: Ankylosing spondylitis blood seemed to carry a telltale TCR beta motif made of under 10 highly homologous variants. In ankylosing spondylitis patients, matched synovial fluid reportedly showed significant enrichment of disease-linked clones.

This clonotype turned up a few times. Its antigen is still unknown. The V end lost 2 bases, the J end lost 6 bases, and 8 bases lay between the germline ends. This CDR3 is built from 12 residues. The germline V gene encodes CDR1 GTSNPN and CDR2 SVGIG (reference sequence). Each TCR beta library was made by quantitative 5'-RACE that incorporated molecular barcodes. TCRdb reprocessed the 5' RACE reads with MiXCR, giving one entry per CDR3 protein. The sample has 150,000 to 200,000 distinct CDR3 sequences, approximately 9% seen once. The chain links TRBV30 to TRBJ2-1; D is unclear. The clonotype was recovered from a female donor with ankylosing spondylitis or in good health (not recorded which). The sample comprised blood, either unsorted or a sorted T cell fraction (not recorded which). CDR3 sequence (DNA): TGTGCCTGGAGTCTCGTCCTCAATGAGCAGTTCTTC. Its protein is CAWSLVLNEQFF.